These T cell receptor beta chains were read from a single sample in a study of blood T cell repertoires in COVID-19. Only in-frame clones appear in the TCRdb table, and some are missing; sequencing was by immunoSEQ multiplex PCR. This sample has around 120,000 clones, with less than 90% found just once. The sample consisted of peripheral blood. All receptors come from a man in his sixties or seventies with acute or convalescent COVID-19. Each CDR3 is given with its conserved first and last residue. The D gene is left open where the match is weak. Clone size, where shown, is once, few, many, or a class for clones that have expanded.

>TRBJ2-1|.|12|.|TRBV5-6
TGTGCCAGCAGTCAGGAGGGATTTGAGCAGTTCTTC
CASSQEGFEQFF
>TRBJ2-2|.|15|.|TRBV11-2
TGTGCCAGCAGCTCTACAGGAACCAACACCGGGGAGCTGTTTTTT
CASSSTGTNTGELFF
>TRBJ2-4|.|15|.|TRBV5-1
TGCGCCAGCAGCTTGGCCCTAGCCCATAGGGACATTCAGTACTTC
CASSLALAHRDIQYF
>TRBJ2-3|TRBD2|15|.|TRBV7-2
TGTGCCAGCAGCTTAGGCGGGGGGTCCGGGGATACGCAGTATTTT
CASSLGGGSGDTQYF
>TRBJ2-3|TRBD2|17|.|TRBV7-2
TGTGCCAGCAGCCCCTCAGGGTTGCGCGGGGGTAAAGATACGCAGTATTTT
CASSPSGLRGGKDTQYF
>TRBJ1-2|.|16|.|TRBV5-1
TGCGCCAGCAGCTTGGTGGGGCCTCAAGGAAACTATGGCTACACCTTC
CASSLVGPQGNYGYTF
>TRBJ2-1|TRBD2|15|once|TRBV5-4
TGTGCCAGCAGCTTCGACGCTAGCGGGGGGAATGAGCAGTTCTTC
CASSFDASGGNEQFF
>TRBJ1-1|.|16|.|TRBV9
TGTGCCAGCAGCCCTCAAAGTGGACAGATGAACACTGAAGCTTTCTTT
CASSPQSGQMNTEAFF
>TRBJ1-3|TRBD1|16|few|TRBV6-1
TGTGCCAGCAGTGGATGGGACAGCTTCTCTGGAAACACCATATATTTT
CASSGWDSFSGNTIYF
>TRBJ1-1|.|13|.|TRBV3-1/TRBV3-2
TGTGCCAGCAGCCACACAGGGTCCCCTGAAGCTTTCTTT
CASSHTGSPEAFF
>TRBJ1-6|.|15|.|TRBV5-6
TGTGCCAGCAGCTTGTACCCGCGGGGGAATTCACCCCTCCACTTT
CASSLYPRGNSPLHF
>TRBJ2-2|TRBD2|16|.|TRBV9
TGTGCCAGCAGCGCCCCCTCTGCGGGGGGGCCCGGGGAGCTGTTTTTT
CASSAPSAGGPGELFF
>TRBJ2-3|.|14|.|TRBV15
TGTGCCACCAGCAGAGAACTAGTGGCAGATACGCAGTATTTT
CATSRELVADTQYF
>TRBJ2-5|.|16|.|TRBV28
TGTGCCAGCAGTTCCTACTCGCGGGGGACACAAGAGACCCAGTACTTC
CASSSYSRGTQETQYF
>TRBJ2-3|TRBD2|14|.|TRBV12-5
TGTGCTAGTGGCTCTAGCGGGGGGGCCCATACGCAGTATTTT
CASGSSGGAHTQYF
>TRBJ2-7|.|13|.|TRBV18
TGTGCCAGCTCTTGGGACTTCTCCTACGAGCAGTACTTC
CASSWDFSYEQYF
>TRBJ2-1|.|11|few|TRBV28
TGTGCCAGCAGCGGCTACAATGAGCAGTTCTTC
CASSGYNEQFF
>TRBJ2-5|TRBD1|19|.|TRBV9
TGTGCCAGCAGCGCCCATACGACCGGGACAGGGAACCCTCAAGAGACCCAGTACTTC
CASSAHTTGTGNPQETQYF
>TRBJ1-4|.|13|few|TRBV9
TGTGCCAGCAGCGCGGGGGGAAGAGCAGAACTGTTTTTT
CASSAGGRAELFF
>TRBJ2-5|.|16|.|TRBV5-1
TGCGCCAGCAGCCAACAGGAACGCGGAGTGTGGGAGACCCAGTACTTC
CASSQQERGVWETQYF
>TRBJ1-1|TRBD1|14|.|TRBV6-5
TGTGCCAGCACCCGAGTACAGGGGAGAACTGAAGCTTTCTTT
CASTRVQGRTEAFF
>TRBJ1-1|TRBD1|15|many|TRBV27
TGTGCCAGCAGTTGGACAGGGGGGATGAACACTGAAGCTTTCTTT
CASSWTGGMNTEAFF